The 2 T cell receptor beta chains reported below all come from one sample, sequenced in a study of long-term antiretroviral therapy in people with HIV (dated 2022 in TCRdb). The immunoSEQ hsTCRB v3.0 assay was used at survey level resolution to sequence the TRB variable region. This immuneACCESS table, as held by TCRdb, lists in-frame sequences with V and J called but not all clones. Of the missing ones, under half trace to an unresolved V gene in checked studies; the others have no known cause. Counted in this sample were 14,000 or so clones; 65% to 90% of them appeared once. 7% to 7.5% of the sample rests with the top ten. The specimen comprised unsorted PBMCs, sampled 0.4 years after starting antiretroviral therapy. The origin of the receptors is a young man with HIV.

The chain has TRBV7-6 and TRBJ2-7, with D unresolved. This CDR3 has 16 amino acids. V was clipped by 1 base and J by 5 bases, with 18 bases between them. The germline CDR1 and CDR2 sequences are SGHVS and FNYEAQ. The CDR3 sequence is CASSLGLGSGRDEQYF. The CDR3 DNA reads TGTGCCAGCAGCTTAGGGCTGGGTTCTGGTAGGGACGAGCAGTACTTC.

The rearrangement joins TRBV7-8 to TRBJ2-2; the match to TRBD2 covers 12 bases. V gave up 1 base and J gave up 4 bases; unmatched junction bases: 4. CDR1 and CDR2 (germline): SGHVS, FQNEAQ. This CDR3 is 17 amino acids long. The CDR3 loop is CASSLEASGGATGELFF. The CDR3 DNA is TGTGCCAGCAGCTTAGAGGCTAGCGGGGGGGCCACCGGGGAGCTGTTTTTT. Full variable domain (rest looked up from reference TRBV7-8 and TRBJ2-2): GAGVSQSPRYKVAKRGQDVALRCDPISGHVSLFWYQQALGQGPEFLTYFQNEAQLDKSGLPSDRFFAERPEGSVSTLKIQRTQQEDSAVYLCASSLEASGGATGELFFGEGSRLTVL.